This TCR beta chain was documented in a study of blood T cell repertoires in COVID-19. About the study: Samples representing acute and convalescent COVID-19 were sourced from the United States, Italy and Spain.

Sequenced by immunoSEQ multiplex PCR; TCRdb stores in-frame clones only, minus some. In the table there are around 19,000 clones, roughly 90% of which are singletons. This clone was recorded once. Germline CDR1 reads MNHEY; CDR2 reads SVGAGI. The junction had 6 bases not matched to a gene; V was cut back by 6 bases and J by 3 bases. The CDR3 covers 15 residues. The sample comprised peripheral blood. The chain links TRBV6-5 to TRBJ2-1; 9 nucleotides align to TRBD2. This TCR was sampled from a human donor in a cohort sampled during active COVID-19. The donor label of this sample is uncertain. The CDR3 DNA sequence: TGTGCCAGCAGGACACTAGCGGGCCTCTACAATGAGCAGTTCTTC. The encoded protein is CASRTLAGLYNEQFF.